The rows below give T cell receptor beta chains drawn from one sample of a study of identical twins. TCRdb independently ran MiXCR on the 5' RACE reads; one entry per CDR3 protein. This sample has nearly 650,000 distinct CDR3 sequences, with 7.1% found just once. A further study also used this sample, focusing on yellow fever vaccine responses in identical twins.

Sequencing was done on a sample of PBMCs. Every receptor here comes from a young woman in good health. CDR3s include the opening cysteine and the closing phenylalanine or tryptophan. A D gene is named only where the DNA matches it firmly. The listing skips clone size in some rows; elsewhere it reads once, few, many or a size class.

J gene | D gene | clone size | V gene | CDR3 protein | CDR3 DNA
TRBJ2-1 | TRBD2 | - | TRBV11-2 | CASRIGGAGVNEQFF | TGTGCCAGCAGGATCGGGGGGGCCGGGGTCAATGAGCAGTTCTTC
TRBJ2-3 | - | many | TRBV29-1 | CSVEYNLWTDTQYF | TGCAGCGTTGAATATAATTTGTGGACAGATACGCAGTATTTT
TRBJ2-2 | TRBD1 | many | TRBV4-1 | CASSQEDRVNTGELFF | TGCGCCAGCAGCCAGGAAGACAGGGTTAACACCGGGGAGCTGTTTTTT
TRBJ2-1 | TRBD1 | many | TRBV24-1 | CATSDPSWDRANEQFF | TGTGCCACCAGTGACCCGAGCTGGGACAGGGCGAATGAGCAGTTCTTC
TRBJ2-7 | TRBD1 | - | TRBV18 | CASSPTQGAHEQYF | TGTGCCAGCTCACCAACCCAGGGGGCCCACGAGCAGTACTTC
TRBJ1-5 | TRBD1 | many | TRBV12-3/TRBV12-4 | CASSLGQGAQPQHF | TGTGCCAGCAGTTTAGGGCAGGGGGCTCAGCCCCAGCATTTT
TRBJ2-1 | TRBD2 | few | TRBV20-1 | CSARRLAGLNEQFF | TGCAGTGCTCGCCGTCTAGCGGGACTCAATGAGCAGTTCTTC
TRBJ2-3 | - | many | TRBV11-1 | CASNMPGVTDTQYF | TGTGCCAGCAATATGCCAGGGGTCACAGATACGCAGTATTTT
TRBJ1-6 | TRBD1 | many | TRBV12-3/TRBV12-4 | CASSRGQPTNSPLHF | TGTGCCAGCAGCCGGGGACAGCCTACTAATTCACCCCTCCACTTT
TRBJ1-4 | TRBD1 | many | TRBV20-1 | CSAKGTGRNEKLFF | TGCAGTGCTAAGGGGACAGGGAGGAATGAAAAACTGTTTTTT
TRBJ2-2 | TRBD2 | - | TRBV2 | CASTPGLSNTGELFF | TGTGCCAGCACTCCGGGACTATCGAACACCGGGGAGCTGTTTTTT
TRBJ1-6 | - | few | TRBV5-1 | CASSQEGIPSSYNSPLHF | TGCGCCAGCAGTCAGGAGGGGATACCGAGCTCCTATAATTCACCCCTCCACTTT
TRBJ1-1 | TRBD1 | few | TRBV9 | CASSGVQGAFFTEAFF | TGTGCCAGCAGCGGGGTACAGGGGGCGTTTTTCACTGAAGCTTTCTTT
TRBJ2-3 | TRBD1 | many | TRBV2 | CASTRTGQGTDTQYF | TGTGCCAGCACCAGGACAGGGCAGGGTACAGATACGCAGTATTTT
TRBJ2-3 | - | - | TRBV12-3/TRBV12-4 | CASRYNPGLTDTQYF | TGTGCCAGCAGATATAATCCGGGACTCACAGATACGCAGTATTTT
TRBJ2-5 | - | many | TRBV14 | CASSQGQQETQYF | TGTGCCAGCAGCCAGGGACAACAAGAGACCCAGTACTTC
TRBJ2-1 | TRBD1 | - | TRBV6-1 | CASSRRTGVRNEQFF | TGTGCCAGCAGTAGACGGACAGGGGTGAGGAATGAGCAGTTCTTC
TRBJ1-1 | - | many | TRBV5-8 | CASNTTGWTEAFF | TGTGCCAGCAACACGACAGGATGGACTGAAGCTTTCTTT
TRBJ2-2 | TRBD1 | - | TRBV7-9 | CASSFGQGSAGELFF | TGTGCCAGCAGCTTCGGACAGGGGTCCGCCGGGGAGCTGTTTTTT
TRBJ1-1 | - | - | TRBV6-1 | CASSERSAMNTEAFF | TGTGCCAGCAGTGAACGCTCTGCGATGAACACTGAAGCTTTCTTT
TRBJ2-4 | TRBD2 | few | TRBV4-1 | CASSRAAGTEDIQYF | TGCGCCAGCAGCCGAGCAGCGGGAACGGAAGACATTCAGTACTTC
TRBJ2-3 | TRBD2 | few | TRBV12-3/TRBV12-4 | CASSSFSGGGDTQYF | TGTGCCAGCAGTTCTTTCTCCGGCGGGGGGGATACGCAGTATTTT
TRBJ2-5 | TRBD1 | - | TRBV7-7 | CASSLVGTGVKETQYF | TGTGCCAGCAGCTTAGTGGGGACAGGGGTAAAAGAGACCCAGTACTTC
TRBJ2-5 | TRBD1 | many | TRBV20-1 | CSATPGQGLETQYF | TGCAGTGCTACTCCGGGACAGGGGTTGGAGACCCAGTACTTC
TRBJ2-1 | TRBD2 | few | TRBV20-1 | CSAIEGTSGRVNEQFF | TGCAGTGCTATAGAGGGGACTAGCGGGAGGGTCAATGAGCAGTTCTTC
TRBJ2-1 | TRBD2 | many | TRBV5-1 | CASSLGSGSAYNEQFF | TGCGCCAGCAGCTTGGGGAGCGGGAGTGCCTACAATGAGCAGTTCTTC
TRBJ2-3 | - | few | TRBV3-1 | CASSQDPHRVRGDTQYF | TGTGCCAGCAGCCAAGATCCACACAGGGTGAGGGGAGATACGCAGTATTTT
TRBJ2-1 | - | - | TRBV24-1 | CATSGSSNEQFF | TGTGCCACCAGTGGTTCCTCTAATGAGCAGTTCTTC
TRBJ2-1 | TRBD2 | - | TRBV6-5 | CASSSTGLAFNEQFF | TGTGCCAGCAGTTCGACGGGACTAGCATTCAATGAGCAGTTCTTC
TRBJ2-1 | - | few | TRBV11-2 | CASSPYIGGLATYNEQFF | TGTGCCAGCAGCCCCTATATCGGCGGGCTAGCGACCTACAATGAGCAGTTCTTC
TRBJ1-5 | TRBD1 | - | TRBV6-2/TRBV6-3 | CASRDRGTGNQPQHF | TGTGCCAGCAGAGACAGGGGGACGGGCAATCAGCCCCAGCATTTT
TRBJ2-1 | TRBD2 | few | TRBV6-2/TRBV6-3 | CASRPTSASSYNEQFF | TGTGCCAGCAGACCTACTAGCGCGAGCTCCTACAATGAGCAGTTCTTC
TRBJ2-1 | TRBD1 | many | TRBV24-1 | CATSDNTGGLSYNEQFF | TGTGCCACCAGTGATAATACAGGGGGCCTCTCCTACAATGAGCAGTTCTTC
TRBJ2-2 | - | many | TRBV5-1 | CASSSGVRGTGELFF | TGCGCCAGCAGCTCTGGAGTGAGAGGCACCGGGGAGCTGTTTTTT
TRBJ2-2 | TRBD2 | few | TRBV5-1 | CASSLDLSKGREFNTGELFF | TGCGCCAGCAGCCTGGATCTCTCTAAAGGGCGGGAGTTTAACACCGGGGAGCTGTTTTTT
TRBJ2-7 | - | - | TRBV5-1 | CASSLAVGEPSYEQYF | TGCGCCAGCAGCTTGGCCGTCGGGGAACCCTCCTACGAGCAGTACTTC
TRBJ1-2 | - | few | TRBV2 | CASSEAPTYGYTF | TGTGCCAGCAGTGAAGCCCCGACATATGGCTACACCTTC
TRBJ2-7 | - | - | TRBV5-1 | CASSLEGARAYEQYF | TGCGCCAGCAGCTTGGAAGGGGCTAGAGCCTACGAGCAGTACTTC
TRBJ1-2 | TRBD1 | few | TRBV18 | CASATLGQVYGYTF | TGTGCCAGCGCTACTTTGGGACAGGTCTATGGCTACACCTTC
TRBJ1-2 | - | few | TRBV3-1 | CASSPGSGFGYGYTF | TGTGCCAGCAGCCCCGGGTCGGGGTTCGGCTATGGCTACACCTTC
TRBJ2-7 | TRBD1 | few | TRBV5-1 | CASSSIPDRVDEQYF | TGCGCCAGCAGCTCCATCCCCGACAGGGTCGACGAGCAGTACTTC
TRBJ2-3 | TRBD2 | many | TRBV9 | CASSVGGSGTYTDTQYF | TGTGCCAGCAGCGTAGGAGGTAGCGGGACGTACACAGATACGCAGTATTTT
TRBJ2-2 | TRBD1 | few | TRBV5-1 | CASSWGQQATGELFF | TGCGCCAGCAGCTGGGGACAGCAGGCGACCGGGGAGCTGTTTTTT
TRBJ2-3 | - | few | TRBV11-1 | CASSLVGHLLDTQYF | TGTGCCAGCAGCTTAGTGGGACATCTTCTAGATACGCAGTATTTT
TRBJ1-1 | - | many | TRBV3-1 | CASSHAGEAFF | TGTGCCAGCAGCCATGCTGGTGAAGCTTTCTTT
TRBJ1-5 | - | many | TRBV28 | CASSLLRVSNQPQHF | TGTGCCAGCAGTTTATTAAGAGTTAGCAATCAGCCCCAGCATTTT
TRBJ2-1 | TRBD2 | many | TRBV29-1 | CSVESLAGAGRYNEQFF | TGCAGCGTTGAATCACTAGCGGGAGCTGGGAGATACAATGAGCAGTTCTTC
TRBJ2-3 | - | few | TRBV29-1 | CSVEGQGSDTQYF | TGCAGCGTTGAAGGGCAGGGTTCGGATACGCAGTATTTT
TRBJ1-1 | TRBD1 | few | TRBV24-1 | CATRAQGDPSEAFF | TGTGCCACCAGGGCCCAGGGGGACCCTTCTGAAGCTTTCTTT
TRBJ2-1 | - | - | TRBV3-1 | CASSQEGGASSYNEQFF | TGTGCCAGCAGCCAAGAGGGCGGAGCGAGCTCCTACAATGAGCAGTTCTTC
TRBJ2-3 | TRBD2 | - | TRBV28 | CAAGLAGGIDTQYF | TGTGCCGCCGGACTAGCGGGAGGAATAGATACGCAGTATTTT
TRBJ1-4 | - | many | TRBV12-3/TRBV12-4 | CASRDRTAENEKLFF | TGTGCCAGCAGAGATAGGACGGCAGAGAATGAAAAACTGTTTTTT
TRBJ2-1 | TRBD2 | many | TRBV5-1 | CASSIRGGSYNEQFF | TGCGCCAGCAGCATACGGGGGGGCTCATACAATGAGCAGTTCTTC
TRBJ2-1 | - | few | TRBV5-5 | CASSLGAIARVYNEQFF | TGTGCCAGCAGCTTGGGCGCGATCGCCAGGGTCTACAATGAGCAGTTCTTC
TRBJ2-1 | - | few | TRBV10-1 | CASSAAGTKDNEQFF | TGCGCCAGCAGCGCTGCCGGGACGAAGGACAATGAGCAGTTCTTC
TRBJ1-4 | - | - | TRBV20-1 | CSAKGAVNEKLFF | TGCAGTGCCAAAGGGGCAGTTAATGAAAAACTGTTTTTT
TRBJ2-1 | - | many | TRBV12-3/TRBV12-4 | CASRPPVGPTYEFF | TGTGCCAGCAGACCCCCCGTAGGACCCACGTATGAGTTCTTC
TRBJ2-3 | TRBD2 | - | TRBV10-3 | CAIRGTSGETYTDTQYF | TGTGCCATCAGGGGGACTAGCGGGGAGACTTACACAGATACGCAGTATTTT
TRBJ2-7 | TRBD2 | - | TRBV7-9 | CASSSTAGMGEQYF | TGTGCCAGCAGCTCAACAGCGGGAATGGGAGAGCAGTACTTC